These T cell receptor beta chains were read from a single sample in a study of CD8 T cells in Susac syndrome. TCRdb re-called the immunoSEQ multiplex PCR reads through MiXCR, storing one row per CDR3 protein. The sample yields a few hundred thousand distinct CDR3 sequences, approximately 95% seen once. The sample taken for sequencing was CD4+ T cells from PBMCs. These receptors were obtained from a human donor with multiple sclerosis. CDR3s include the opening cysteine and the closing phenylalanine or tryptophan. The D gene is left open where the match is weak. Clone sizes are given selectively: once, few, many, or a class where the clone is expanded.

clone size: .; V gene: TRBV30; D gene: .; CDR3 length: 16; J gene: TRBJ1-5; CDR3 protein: CAWSVPFTGNHQPQHF; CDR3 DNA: TGTGCCTGGAGTGTACCCTTTACAGGGAATCATCAGCCCCAGCATTTT
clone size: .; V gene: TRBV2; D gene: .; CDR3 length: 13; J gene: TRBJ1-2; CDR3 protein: CASSELNSYGYTF; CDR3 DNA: TGTGCCAGCAGTGAACTGAATTCTTATGGCTACACCTTC
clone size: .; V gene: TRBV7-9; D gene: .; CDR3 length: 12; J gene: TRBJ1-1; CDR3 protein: CASSLAEGQAFF; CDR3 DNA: TGTGCCAGCAGCTTAGCGGAGGGGCAAGCTTTCTTT
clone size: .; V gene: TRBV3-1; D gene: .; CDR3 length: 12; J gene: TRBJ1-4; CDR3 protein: CASSRINEKLFF; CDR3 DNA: TGTGCCAGCAGCCGGATTAATGAAAAACTGTTTTTT
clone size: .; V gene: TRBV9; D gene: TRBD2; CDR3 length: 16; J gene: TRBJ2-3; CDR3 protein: CASSDVTSGSTDTQYF; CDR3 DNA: TGTGCCAGCAGCGATGTGACTAGCGGGAGCACAGATACGCAGTATTTT
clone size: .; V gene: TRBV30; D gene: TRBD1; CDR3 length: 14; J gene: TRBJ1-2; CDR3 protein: CAWSVLGQGAGYTF; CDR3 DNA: TGTGCCTGGAGTGTCTTGGGACAGGGGGCCGGCTACACCTTC
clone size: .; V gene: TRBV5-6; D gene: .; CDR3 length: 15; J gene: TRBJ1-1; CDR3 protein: CASSLWGARGTEAFF; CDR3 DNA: TGTGCCAGCAGCTTGTGGGGGGCGCGCGGCACTGAAGCTTTCTTT
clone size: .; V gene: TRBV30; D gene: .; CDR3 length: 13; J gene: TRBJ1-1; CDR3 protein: CAWSGGEGTEAFF; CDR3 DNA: TGTGCCTGGAGTGGGGGTGAGGGCACTGAAGCTTTCTTT
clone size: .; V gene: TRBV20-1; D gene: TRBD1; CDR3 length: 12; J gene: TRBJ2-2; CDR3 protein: CSAHRQGGELFF; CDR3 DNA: TGCAGTGCTCACCGACAGGGTGGGGAGCTGTTTTTT
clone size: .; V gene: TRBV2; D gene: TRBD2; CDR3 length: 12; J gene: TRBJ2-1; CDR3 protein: CASRGLGDEQFF; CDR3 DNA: TGTGCCAGCAGGGGACTAGGGGATGAGCAGTTCTTC
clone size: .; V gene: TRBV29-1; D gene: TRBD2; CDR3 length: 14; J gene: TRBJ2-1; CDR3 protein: CSAEDLAGRDEQFF; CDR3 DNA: TGCAGCGCCGAAGACCTAGCGGGGAGGGATGAGCAGTTCTTC
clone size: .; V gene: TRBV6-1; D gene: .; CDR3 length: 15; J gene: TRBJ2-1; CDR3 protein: CASTRVLAVGNEQFF; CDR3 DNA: TGTGCCAGCACCCGGGTACTAGCTGTCGGGAATGAGCAGTTCTTC
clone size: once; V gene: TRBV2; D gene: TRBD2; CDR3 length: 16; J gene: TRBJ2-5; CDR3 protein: CASSEAGLAGGETQYF; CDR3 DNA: TGTGCCAGCAGTGAGGCGGGACTAGCGGGGGGAGAGACCCAGTACTTC
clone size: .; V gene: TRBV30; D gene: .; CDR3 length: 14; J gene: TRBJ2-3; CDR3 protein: CAWSGGRGTDTQYF; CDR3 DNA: TGTGCCTGGAGCGGGGGCAGGGGCACAGATACGCAGTATTTT
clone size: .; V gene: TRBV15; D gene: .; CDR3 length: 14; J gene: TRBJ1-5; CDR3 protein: CATTGGAENQPQHF; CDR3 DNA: TGTGCCACCACCGGAGGGGCGGAAAATCAGCCCCAGCATTTT
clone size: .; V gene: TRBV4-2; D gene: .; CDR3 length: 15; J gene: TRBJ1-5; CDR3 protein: CASSQEGQSNQPQHF; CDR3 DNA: TGTGCCAGCAGCCAAGAGGGGCAGTCCAATCAGCCCCAGCATTTT
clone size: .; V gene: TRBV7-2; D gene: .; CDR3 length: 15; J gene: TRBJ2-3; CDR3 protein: CASSLRGQSTDTQYF; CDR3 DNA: TGTGCCAGCAGTTTGCGGGGGCAGAGCACAGATACGCAGTATTTT
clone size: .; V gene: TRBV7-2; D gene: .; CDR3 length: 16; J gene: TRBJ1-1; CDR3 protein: CASSRQDVRPNTEAFF; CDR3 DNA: TGTGCCAGCAGCCGACAGGATGTCCGACCGAACACTGAAGCTTTCTTT
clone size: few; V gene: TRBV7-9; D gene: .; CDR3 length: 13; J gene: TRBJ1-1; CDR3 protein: CASSLLGDTEAFF; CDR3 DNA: TGTGCCAGCAGTTTGTTGGGGGACACTGAAGCTTTCTTT
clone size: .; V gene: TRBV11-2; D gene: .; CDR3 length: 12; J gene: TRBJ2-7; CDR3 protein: CASSRGRYEQYF; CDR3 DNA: TGTGCCAGCAGCCGCGGTAGGTACGAGCAGTACTTC
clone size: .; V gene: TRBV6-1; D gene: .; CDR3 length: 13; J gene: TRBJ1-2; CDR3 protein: CASTPILRAGYTF; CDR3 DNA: TGTGCCAGCACCCCGATCCTAAGGGCTGGCTACACCTTC
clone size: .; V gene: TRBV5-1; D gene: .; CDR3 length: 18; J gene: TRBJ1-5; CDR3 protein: CASSSLCDRKYSNQPQHF; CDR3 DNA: TGCGCCAGCAGCTCACTCTGTGACAGGAAGTATAGCAATCAGCCCCAGCATTTT
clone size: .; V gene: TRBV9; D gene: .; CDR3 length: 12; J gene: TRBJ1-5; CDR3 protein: CASSDGSQPQHF; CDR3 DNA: TGTGCCAGCAGTGACGGTTCTCAGCCCCAGCATTTT
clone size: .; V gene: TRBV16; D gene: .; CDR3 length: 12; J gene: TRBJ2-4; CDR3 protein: CASDGGRNIQYF; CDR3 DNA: TGTGCCAGCGATGGGGGAAGGAACATTCAGTACTTC
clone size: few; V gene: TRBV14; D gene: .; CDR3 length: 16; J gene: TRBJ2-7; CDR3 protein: CASSQGRPRSSYEQYF; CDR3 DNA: TGTGCCAGCAGCCAAGGGCGGCCTCGTAGCTCCTACGAGCAGTACTTC
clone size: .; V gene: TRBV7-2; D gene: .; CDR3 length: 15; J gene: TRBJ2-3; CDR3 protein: CASSPRGASTDTQYF; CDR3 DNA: TGTGCCAGCAGCCCTAGGGGGGCTAGCACAGATACGCAGTATTTT
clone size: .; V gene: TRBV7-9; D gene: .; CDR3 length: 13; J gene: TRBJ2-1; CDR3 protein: CASRWDGGDEQFF; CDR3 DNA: TGTGCCAGCAGATGGGACGGCGGCGATGAGCAGTTCTTC
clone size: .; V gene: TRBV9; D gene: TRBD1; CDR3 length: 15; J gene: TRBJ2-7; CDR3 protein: CASSPGQGARYEQYF; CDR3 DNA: TGTGCCAGCAGCCCAGGACAGGGGGCAAGATACGAGCAGTACTTC
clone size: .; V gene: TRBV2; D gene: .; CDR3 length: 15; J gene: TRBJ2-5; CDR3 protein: CASSSGDSYQETQYF; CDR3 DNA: TGTGCCAGCAGTTCGGGGGACAGCTACCAAGAGACCCAGTACTTC
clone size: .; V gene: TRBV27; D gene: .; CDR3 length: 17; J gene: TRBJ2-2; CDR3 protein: CASSLFSSVANTGELFF; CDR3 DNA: TGTGCCAGCAGTTTATTTTCTAGCGTCGCGAACACCGGGGAGCTGTTTTTT
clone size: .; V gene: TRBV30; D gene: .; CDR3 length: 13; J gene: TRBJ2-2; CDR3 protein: CAWAGGNTGELFF; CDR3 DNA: TGTGCCTGGGCCGGGGGGAACACCGGGGAGCTGTTTTTT
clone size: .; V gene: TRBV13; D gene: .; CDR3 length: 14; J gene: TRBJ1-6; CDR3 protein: CASSPTDTNSPLHF; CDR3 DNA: TGTGCCAGCAGCCCGACAGATACCAATTCACCCCTCCACTTT
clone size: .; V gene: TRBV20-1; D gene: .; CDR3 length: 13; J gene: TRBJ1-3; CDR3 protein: CSARPGVGNTIYF; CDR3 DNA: TGCAGTGCTAGGCCAGGGGTGGGAAACACCATATATTTT
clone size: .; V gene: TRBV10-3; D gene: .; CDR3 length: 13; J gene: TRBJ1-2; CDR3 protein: CAISESAPYGYTF; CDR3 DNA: TGTGCCATCAGTGAGTCGGCCCCCTATGGCTACACCTTC
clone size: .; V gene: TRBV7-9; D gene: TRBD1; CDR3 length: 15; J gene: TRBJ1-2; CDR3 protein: CASSFRQGVGYGYTF; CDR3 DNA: TGTGCCAGCAGCTTCCGACAGGGAGTGGGGTATGGCTACACCTTC
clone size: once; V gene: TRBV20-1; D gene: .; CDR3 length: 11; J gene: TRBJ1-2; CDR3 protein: CGRGKGDGYTF; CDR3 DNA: TGCGGGAGGGGAAAGGGGGATGGCTACACCTTC
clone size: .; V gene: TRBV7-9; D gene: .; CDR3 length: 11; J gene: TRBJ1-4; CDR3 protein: CASSPEEKLFF; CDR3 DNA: TGTGCCAGCAGCCCTGAAGAAAAACTGTTTTTT
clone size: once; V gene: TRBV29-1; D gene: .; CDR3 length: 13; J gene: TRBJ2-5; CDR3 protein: CSVEPRRLETQYF; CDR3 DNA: TGCAGCGTTGAACCGCGCCGGCTCGAGACCCAGTACTTC
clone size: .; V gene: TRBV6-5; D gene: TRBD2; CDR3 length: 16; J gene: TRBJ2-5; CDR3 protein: CASSYRPPERGETQYF; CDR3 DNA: TGTGCCAGCAGTTACCGACCCCCGGAGCGGGGGGAGACCCAGTACTTC
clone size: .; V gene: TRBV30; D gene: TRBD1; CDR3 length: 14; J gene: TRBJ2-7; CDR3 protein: CAWRTFGQGYEQYF; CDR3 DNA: TGTGCCTGGAGGACTTTCGGACAGGGCTACGAGCAGTACTTC
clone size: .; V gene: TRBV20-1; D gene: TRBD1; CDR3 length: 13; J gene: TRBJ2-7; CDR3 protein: CSAQDRGTYEQYF; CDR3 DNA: TGCAGTGCTCAAGACAGGGGGACCTACGAGCAGTACTTC
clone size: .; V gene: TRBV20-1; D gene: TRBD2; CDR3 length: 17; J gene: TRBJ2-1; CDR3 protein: CSARDPIRAGGYNEQFF; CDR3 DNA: TGCAGTGCTAGAGATCCCATACGGGCGGGGGGGTACAATGAGCAGTTCTTC
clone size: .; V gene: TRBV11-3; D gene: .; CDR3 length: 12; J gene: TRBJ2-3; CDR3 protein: CASSLNGDTQYF; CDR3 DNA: TGTGCCAGCAGCTTAAATGGAGATACGCAGTATTTT
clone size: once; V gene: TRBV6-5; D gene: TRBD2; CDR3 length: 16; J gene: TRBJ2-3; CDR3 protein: CASSYTSSGDADTQYF; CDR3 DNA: TGTGCCAGCAGTTACACATCTAGCGGAGACGCAGATACGCAGTATTTT